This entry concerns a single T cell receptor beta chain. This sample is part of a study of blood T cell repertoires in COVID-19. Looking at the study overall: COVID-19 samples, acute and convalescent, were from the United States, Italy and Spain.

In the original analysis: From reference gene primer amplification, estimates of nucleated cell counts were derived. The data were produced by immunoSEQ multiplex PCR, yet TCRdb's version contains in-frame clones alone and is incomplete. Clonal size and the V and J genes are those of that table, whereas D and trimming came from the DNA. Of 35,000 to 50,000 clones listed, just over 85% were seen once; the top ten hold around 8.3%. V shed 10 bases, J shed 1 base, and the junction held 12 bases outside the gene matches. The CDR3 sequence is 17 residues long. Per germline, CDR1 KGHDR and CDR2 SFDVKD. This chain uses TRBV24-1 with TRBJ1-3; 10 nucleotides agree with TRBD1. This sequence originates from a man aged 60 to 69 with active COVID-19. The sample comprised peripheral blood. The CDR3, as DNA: TGTGCCACTTCTCCGGGACAGGGGAAACCTTCTGGAAACACCATATATTTT. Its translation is CATSPGQGKPSGNTIYF.